Below, 30 T cell receptor beta chains from the same sample are listed, as sequenced in a study of T cell clusters in autoimmune cytopenias. TRB rearrangements were amplified by touch-down multiplex PCR with mixed TRB-A/B primers. TCRdb re-called the multiplex PCR reads; one entry per CDR3 protein, DNA not given. The sample holds several hundred distinct CDR3 sequences. About 39,000 genome equivalents of blood DNA were amplified for TRB. Sequenced input: peripheral blood. The receptors stem from a human donor with an autoimmune cytopenia or autoimmune hepatitis (not recorded which).

The V call is TRBV28, the J call TRBJ1-2. CDR1 MDHEN and CDR2 SYDVKM come from the germline V gene. The CDR3 runs 14 residues. The CDR3 here is CASSIAGIDYGYTF.

Its frequency marks this clonotype as large. The rearrangement links TRBV19 to TRBJ2-5; as DNA is missing, the TRBD1 call by TCRdb cannot be tested. This CDR3 spans 14 amino acids. Germline values: CDR1 LNHDA, CDR2 SQIVND (reference sequence). The CDR3 sequence is CASSRARMIGTQYF.

This clonotype ranks as medium-sized in terms of frequency. The chain employs TRBV5-1 and TRBJ1-1; TCRdb calls TRBD1, which cannot be checked without DNA. The CDR3 loop spans 12 amino acids. CDR1 is SGHRS and CDR2 is YFSETQ in the germline V gene. CDR3 residues: CASSSGQGEAFF. The whole variable domain, remainder taken from reference TRBV5-1 and TRBJ1-1, is KAGVTQTPRYLIKTRGQQVTLSCSPISGHRSVSWYQQTPGQGLQFLFEYFSETQRNKGNFPGRFSGRQFSNSRSEMNVSTLELGDSALYLCASSSGQGEAFFGQGTRLTVV.

Measured by frequency, this clonotype is medium-sized. The V gene is TRBV12-3 or TRBV12-4, the J gene TRBJ1-2. The CDR3 contains 12 residues. This CDR3 reads CASIFVGLGYTF.

This clonotype is medium-sized by frequency. V is TRBV19 and J is TRBJ1-4; TCRdb returns TRBD1, unconfirmable since there is no DNA. Germline V gene data show CDR1 as LNHDA and CDR2 as SQIVND (reference sequence). The CDR3 has 16 amino acids. The CDR3 region is CASSIDRAGGEEKLFF.

This clonotype is identified as large (0.1 to 1%) from frequency. CDR3 sequence: CASSRTSGSQMETQYF. V and J are TRBV6-5 and TRBJ2-5; the D gene TCRdb calls, TRBD2, cannot be checked with no DNA. The V gene's germline CDR1 is MNHEY and CDR2 SVGAGI. CDR3 length: 16 residues.

This clonotype is classed as medium-sized by frequency. The rearrangement uses TRBV18 and TRBJ1-1. This CDR3 spans 15 amino acids. Per the germline V gene, CDR1 is KGHSH and CDR2 is LQKENI. The CDR3 is CASSPLGISNTEAFF.

According to its frequency, this clonotype is medium-sized. The rearrangement joins TRBV6-5 to TRBJ1-5; the TRBD1 assignment by TCRdb is unverifiable without DNA. Germline V CDR1 and CDR2: MNHEY, SVGAGI. The CDR3 is 16 amino acids. CDR3: CASSSHRVRNNQPQHF.

Frequency places this clonotype as medium-sized. This chain joins TRBV6-6 and TRBJ2-5; TCRdb's D gene call, TRBD1, goes unchecked for lack of DNA. CDR1 MNHNY and CDR2 SVGAGI come from the germline V gene (reference sequence). There are 13 residues in the CDR3. This CDR3 is CASLGGNEETQYF.

Judged by frequency, this clonotype is medium-sized (0.01 to 0.1%). The rearrangement links TRBV12-3 or TRBV12-4 to TRBJ2-7; TCRdb designates TRBD1, a call that cannot be tested without DNA. The CDR3 has 16 residues. The CDR3: CASSLAGGGSRYEQYF.

This clonotype is called medium-sized (0.01 to 0.1%) based on its frequency. The V gene is TRBV5-1, the J gene TRBJ1-2; TCRdb indicates TRBD1, and absent DNA this call remains unverified. The CDR3 totals 14 residues. Per germline, CDR1 SGHRS and CDR2 YFSETQ. The CDR3 sequence is CASSLVPGGEGYTF.

The J gene is TRBJ2-7, the V gene TRBV21-1; TCRdb's assignment of TRBD1 cannot be checked, as there is no DNA. TRBV21-1 is deemed a pseudogene. The CDR3 is 19 amino acids. The CDR3 spells CASSKPSGRGQFSSYEQYF.

The chain combines TRBV30 with TRBJ1-4; TCRdb's D call of TRBD1 is untestable without DNA. Germline CDR1 GTSNPN, CDR2 SVGIG (reference sequence). The CDR3 is 13 amino acids. This chain's CDR3 is CAWSLGTGEKLFF.

Its frequency marks this clonotype as large. The chain employs TRBV7-2 and TRBJ2-1; absent DNA, TCRdb's TRBD2 call cannot be checked. The CDR3 is made up of 17 amino acids. Germline V lookup: CDR1 SGHTA, CDR2 FQGNSA. CDR3 protein: CASSRELTSAAYNEQFF.

The rearrangement joins TRBV12-3 or TRBV12-4 to TRBJ1-2. The CDR3 covers 11 residues. The CDR3 sequence is CASRRRDGYTF.

This clonotype is deemed medium-sized by its frequency. This chain joins TRBV7-9 and TRBJ2-1. CDR1 SEHNR and CDR2 FQNEAQ come from the germline V gene (reference sequence). The CDR3 length is 13 residues. CDR3 region: CASSLDQYNEQFF.

Frequency places this clonotype as medium-sized. V is TRBV30 and J is TRBJ2-7; TCRdb selects TRBD1, and the lack of DNA leaves this call unchecked. Germline V gene lookup returns CDR1 GTSNPN and CDR2 SVGIG (reference sequence). The CDR3 covers 16 residues. CDR3 sequence reads: CAWSVQVGASGYEQYF.

Judged by frequency, this clonotype is medium-sized. CDR3 in amino acids: CASRDGGGVGNTIYF. J is TRBJ1-3 and V is TRBV13. Germline V lookup: CDR1 PRHDT, CDR2 FYEKMQ (reference sequence). This CDR3 contains 15 residues.

This clonotype counts as medium-sized by frequency. The chain links TRBV20-1 to TRBJ2-7; TCRdb designates TRBD1, a call that cannot be tested without DNA. Germline CDR1 DFQATT, CDR2 SNEGSKA (reference sequence). CDR3 length: 14 amino acids. The CDR3 protein is CSASQGQGAREQYF.

This clonotype ranks as large (0.1 to 1%) in terms of frequency. The chain couples TRBV14 to TRBJ2-3. CDR3 length: 16 amino acids. Germline lookup yields CDR1 SGHDN and CDR2 FVKESK. This chain's CDR3 is CASSQVRIGSTDTQYF.

Judged by frequency, this clonotype is medium-sized (0.01 to 0.1%). The chain couples TRBV7-3 to TRBJ2-3; as DNA is missing, the TRBD1 call by TCRdb cannot be tested. The CDR3 length is 14 residues. The germline CDR1 and CDR2 sequences are SGHTA and FQGTGA. The CDR3 is CASSSGTSTDTQYF. Full variable domain (outside the CDR3, taken from reference TRBV7-3 and TRBJ2-3): GAGVSQTPSNKVTEKGKYVELRCDPISGHTALYWYRQSLGQGPEFLIYFQGTGAADDSGLPNDRFFAVRPEGSVSTLKIQRTERGDSAVYLCASSSGTSTDTQYFGPGTRLTVL.

Frequency places this clonotype as medium-sized. The chain has TRBV6-6 and TRBJ2-7; TCRdb names TRBD1, which stays unverified in the absence of DNA. From germline, CDR1 is MNHNY and CDR2 SVGAGI (reference sequence). CDR3 length: 13 residues. Here the CDR3 reads CASRNRQGSEQYF.

This clonotype is large by frequency. This rearrangement joins TRBV27 to TRBJ2-7. The CDR3 is 14 residues long. Germline V gives CDR1 MNHEY, CDR2 SMNVEV (reference sequence). CDR3 amino acids: CASSLSTRNYEQYF.

This clonotype is labeled large based on frequency. J is TRBJ2-1 and V is TRBV13; TCRdb designates TRBD2, a call that cannot be tested without DNA. The germline V gene encodes CDR1 PRHDT and CDR2 FYEKMQ (reference sequence). CDR3 length: 14 amino acids. The CDR3: CASSRSGRDNEQFF.

Judged by frequency, this clonotype is large. V is TRBV27 and J is TRBJ2-4. Germline CDR1 is MNHEY and CDR2 is SMNVEV (reference sequence). This CDR3 region has 14 residues. CDR3 region: CASSFTGFKNIQYF.

Judged by frequency, this clonotype is medium-sized. This rearrangement joins TRBV10-3 to TRBJ2-4. CDR1 is ENHRY, CDR2 SYGVKD, per germline. This CDR3 is 13 amino acids long. The CDR3 protein is CAISESGINIQYF.

The rearrangement joins TRBV4-1 to TRBJ2-1; the D call from TCRdb, TRBD1, cannot be confirmed without DNA. Looked up from germline, CDR1 is MGHRA and CDR2 is YSYEKL. The CDR3 has 20 residues. The CDR3 is CASSQGSDRAALSSYNEQFF.

In terms of frequency, this clonotype is medium-sized. This rearrangement joins TRBV24-1 to TRBJ1-5; lacking DNA, the TRBD1 call made by TCRdb goes unchecked. CDR3 length: 15 amino acids. Germline CDR1 and CDR2: KGHDR and SFDVKD. This CDR3 reads CATSPGQASNQPQHF.

Its frequency marks this clonotype as medium-sized (0.01 to 0.1%). This chain links TRBV6-4 with TRBJ2-1; TCRdb calls TRBD2, which cannot be checked without DNA. The CDR3 totals 18 residues. Germline V lookup: CDR1 MRHNA, CDR2 SNTAGT. The CDR3 region is CASSEVGVGLAGNNEQFF.

Its frequency marks this clonotype as medium-sized. The chain employs TRBV12-3 or TRBV12-4 and TRBJ2-7; checking the TCRdb D call of TRBD2 is not possible without DNA. The CDR3 spans 12 residues. The CDR3 sequence is CASSFGRYEQYF.